What follows are 27 T cell receptor beta chains derived from one specimen sequenced in a study of Graves' ophthalmopathy and Graves' hyperthyroidism. RNA transcripts were the source from which TCR beta CDR3 regions were amplified. The library came from an HTBI-primed first-round RT-PCR and a second-round multiplex PCR. MiXCR, applied by TCRdb to the multiplex PCR reads, yields one record per CDR3 protein. This table has hundreds of thousands of distinct CDR3 sequences, around 21% appearing once. Sequencing was carried out using peripheral blood. All receptors come from a woman under 30 with stable Graves' hyperthyroidism.

This clonotype was found many times. Germline and junction disagree at one end, which may indicate a read error. The chain combines TRBV27 with TRBJ1-1; D call uncertain. Germline V gene lookup returns CDR1 MNHEY and CDR2 SMNVEV (reference sequence). The CDR3 sequence is 13 residues long. CDR3 loop: CASSLFVETEAFF. CDR3 sequence (DNA): TGTGCCAGCAGTTTATTCGTGGAAACTGAGGCTTTCTTT.

On this clonotype itself: A much larger clone sits a single nucleotide away, making a read error possible. The CDR3 carries no conserved terminal phenylalanine or tryptophan, so it likely arises from a read error. The CDR3 loop is CSAEETGELFV. The CDR3, as DNA: TGCAGTGCTGAGGAGACCGGGGAGCTGTTTGTT. The V gene is TRBV20-1, the J gene TRBJ2-2; D is ambiguous. Trimming cost V 5 bases and J 5 bases, with 6 bases left between them. CDR1 DFQATT and CDR2 SNEGSKA come from the germline V gene (reference sequence). The length of the CDR3 is 11 residues.

The chain couples TRBV29-1 to TRBJ2-7; D possibly corresponds to TRBD1 (5 bases). The germline V and J ends were trimmed by 5 bases and 5 bases, with 16 bases remaining between them. Germline CDR1 SQVTM, CDR2 ANQGSEA. This CDR3 contains 13 residues. The DNA of the CDR3 is TGCAGCGTTAAGGGGTCCCTAGGAGACGAGCAGTACTTC. Amino acid sequence: CSVKGSLGDEQYF.

The sample holds many counts of this clonotype. V gene TRBV7-2 combines with J gene TRBJ1-1; no clear D gene. From germline, CDR1 is SGHTA and CDR2 FQGNSA. V lost 5 bases to trimming and J lost 3 bases, with 16 bases between them. This CDR3 is 15 amino acids long. The CDR3 is CASSRSGQADTEAFF. CDR3 DNA: TGTGCCAGCAGCCGCAGCGGGCAGGCGGACACTGAAGCTTTCTTT. The entire variable domain, with the rest obtained from reference TRBV7-2 and TRBJ1-1, is as follows: GAGVSQSPSNKVTEKGKDVELRCDPISGHTALYWYRQSLGQGLEFLIYFQGNSAPDKSGLPSDRFSAERTGGSVSTLTIQRTQQEDSAVYLCASSRSGQADTEAFFGQGTRLTVV.

At least ten counts were recorded for this clonotype. J is TRBJ2-7 and V is TRBV6-4, with 8 bases aligning to TRBD2. The CDR3 has 13 amino acids. With 2 bases clipped from V and 4 bases from J, the junction kept 1 base outside the gene matches. Germline CDR1 is MRHNA and CDR2 is SNTAGT. CDR3 coding DNA: TGTGCCAGCAGTGACGGGACTAGATACGAGCAGTACTTC. Amino acids: CASSDGTRYEQYF.

The rearrangement joins TRBV18 to TRBJ2-7, with TRBD2 matching over 13 bases. This CDR3 spans 17 amino acids. Germline values: CDR1 KGHSH, CDR2 LQKENI. V was pared by 5 bases and J by 3 bases, with 10 bases of the junction left unmatched. CDR3: CASSDIPGLAGHYEQYF. As DNA, the CDR3 is TGTGCCAGCTCAGACATCCCGGGACTAGCGGGACACTACGAGCAGTACTTC.

The chain has TRBV19 and TRBJ2-7; 12 bases fit TRBD1. After removal of 5 bases from V and 3 bases from J, the junction contained 8 bases not matched to a gene. CDR1 is LNHDA, CDR2 SQIVND, per germline (reference sequence). CDR3 length: 16 residues. The CDR3 sequence is CASSPSGTGGVYEQYF. The DNA for the CDR3 is TGTGCCAGTAGTCCTTCCGGGACAGGGGGCGTCTACGAGCAGTACTTC.

At least ten counts were recorded for this clonotype. The rearrangement links TRBV2 to TRBJ1-1; D is undetermined. The length of the CDR3 is 15 residues. CDR1 and CDR2 from the germline V gene are SNHLY and FYNNEI. V shed 2 bases and J shed 3 bases, with 13 bases lying between them. CDR3: CASSEWATQDTEAFF. The CDR3 DNA is TGTGCCAGCAGTGAATGGGCAACCCAGGACACTGAAGCTTTCTTT.

In this sample, this clonotype turned up many times. The V call is TRBV30, the J call TRBJ1-2; D is unclear. This CDR3 is built from 11 residues. V lost 0 bases and J 7 bases, leaving 6 bases between the germline ends. The V gene's germline CDR1 is GTSNPN and CDR2 SVGIG (reference sequence). CDR3 sequence: CAWSVGSGYTF. The CDR3 DNA reads TGTGCCTGGAGTGTCGGGTCTGGCTACACCTTC.

This chain links TRBV2 with TRBJ2-7, with TRBD1 matching 8 bases. The germline V gene encodes CDR1 SNHLY and CDR2 FYNNEI. This CDR3 spans 14 amino acids. With V trimmed by 1 base and J by 6 bases, 5 bases remained unmatched. The CDR3 bases are TGTGCCAGCAGTGAAGGGACAGGGCTCCTCGAGCAGTACTTC. It translates to CASSEGTGLLEQYF.

Concerning this clonotype: A much larger clone is a single base away; this may be a read error. Because the CDR3 is missing its conserved closing phenylalanine or tryptophan, this is likely a read error. V gene TRBV20-1 combines with J gene TRBJ2-7, with D perhaps TRBD2 (5 bases). The CDR3 loop spans 14 amino acids. V lost 1 base and J lost 6, with 16 bases in between. CDR1 DFQATT and CDR2 SNEGSKA come from the germline V gene (reference sequence). The CDR3 is CSARAPRVHLEQYL. CDR3 DNA: TGCAGTGCTAGAGCCCCGCGGGTGCATCTCGAGCAGTACCTC.

This clonotype was seen at least ten times. As DNA, the CDR3 is TGCAGCGTCTCCCCTGGGGGTCATGGAAACACCATATATTTT. Its protein product is CSVSPGGHGNTIYF. This chain uses TRBV29-1 with TRBJ1-3; perhaps TRBD1 as D (5 bases). Trimming shortened V by 6 bases and J by 3 bases, and 15 bases separated the two germline ends. The germline V gene encodes CDR1 SQVTM and CDR2 ANQGSEA. The CDR3 extends over 14 amino acids.

This clonotype showed up many times. The CDR3 nucleotides read TGTGCCAGCAGTTACTCAGCAGGGGTGAACACCGGGGAGCTGTTTTTT. Amino acids: CASSYSAGVNTGELFF. This rearrangement joins TRBV6-2 or TRBV6-3 to TRBJ2-2, with TRBD1 as a possible D gene (6 bases). CDR1 MNHEY and CDR2 SVGEGT come from the germline V gene. This CDR3 comprises 16 residues. V was trimmed by 0 bases and J by 1 base, leaving 9 bases between them.

The table lists this clonotype with many counts. The CDR3 DNA is TGTGCCAGCAGTGAAGAAGGGAAAAGCAATCAGCCCCAGCATTTT. It codes for CASSEEGKSNQPQHF. This chain connects TRBV6-1 to TRBJ1-5; unclear D gene. This CDR3 region has 15 residues. V shed 1 base and J shed 1 base, with 8 bases lying between them. The germline CDR1 and CDR2 sequences are MNHNS and SASEGT.

This chain links TRBV27 with TRBJ2-7, with 10 nucleotides matching TRBD1. The CDR3 spans 15 residues. The V gene end was trimmed by 5 bases and the J gene end by 3 bases; junction bases not matched to a gene: 7. The V gene's germline CDR1 is MNHEY and CDR2 SMNVEV (reference sequence). The CDR3 DNA is TGTGCCAGCAGTCCTGGGACAGGGGAACGCTACGAGCAGTACTTC. Its translation: CASSPGTGERYEQYF.

This clonotype was picked up many times. The chain carries TRBV25-1 and TRBJ2-7; 7 nucleotides line up with TRBD2. Losses at the gene ends were 4 bases for V and 4 bases for J; bases not matched to a gene: 7. Germline V gene sequence: CDR1 MGHDK, CDR2 SYGVNS. The CDR3 is 14 residues long. This CDR3 reads CASSGFGLGYEQYF. In nucleotides, the CDR3 is TGTGCCAGCAGTGGATTTGGACTAGGGTACGAGCAGTACTTC.

This chain joins TRBV19 and TRBJ1-2; 11 bases are a match to TRBD1. With 6 bases clipped from V and 4 bases from J, the junction kept 7 bases outside the gene matches. The germline V gene has CDR1 LNHDA and CDR2 SQIVND (reference sequence). The CDR3 is made up of 15 amino acids. The CDR3 loop reads CASSARTGGGYGYTF. The CDR3 DNA follows: TGTGCCAGTAGCGCTCGGACAGGGGGCGGCTATGGCTACACCTTC. The variable domain in full, with the rest retrieved from reference TRBV19 and TRBJ1-2, is DGGITQSPKYLFRKEGQNVTLSCEQNLNHDAMYWYRQDPGQGLRLIYYSQIVNDFQKGDIAEGYSVSREKKESFPLTVTSAQKNPTAFYLCASSARTGGGYGYTFGSGTRLTVV.

This clonotype was found many times. The chain carries TRBV7-8 and TRBJ2-7; D perhaps matches TRBD2 (6 bases). CDR3 length: 16 residues. Trimming removed 5 bases from V and 6 bases from J, with 23 bases in between. CDR1 SGHVS and CDR2 FQNEAQ come from the germline V gene. CDR3 sequence reads: CASSARRERALREQYF. CDR3 sequence (DNA): TGTGCCAGCAGCGCGAGGCGGGAAAGGGCGCTTCGCGAGCAGTACTTC.

Concerning this clonotype itself: With a much larger clone just one base away, this may be a read error. The chain is built from TRBV5-1 and TRBJ2-7, with TRBD1 as a possible D gene (6 bases). The CDR3 sequence is 13 residues long. From germline, CDR1 is SGHRS and CDR2 YFSETQ. The CDR3, as DNA: TGCTCCAGCAGGCTGGGGGCCGCCTACGAGCAGTACTTC. Amino acid sequence: CSSRLGAAYEQYF.

This clonotype has only a few counts. The J gene is TRBJ1-6, the V gene TRBV6-1, with a tentative D call TRBD1 (5 bases). The V end was cut by 2 bases, the J end by 1 base, with 15 bases between. CDR1 and CDR2 (germline): MNHNS, SASEGT. The CDR3 has 18 amino acids. The DNA for the CDR3 is TGTGCCAGCAGTGAAAGCGGAGGGGTAGTTTCCTATAATTCACCCCTCCACTTT. Protein sequence: CASSESGGVVSYNSPLHF.

This clonotype was counted ten times or more. The chain couples TRBV5-1 to TRBJ1-2, with D perhaps TRBD1 (6 bases). Between the trimmed V and J ends, which lost 0 bases and 4 bases, there was a span of 13 bases. Looked up from germline, CDR1 is SGHRS and CDR2 is YFSETQ. The CDR3 consists of 15 residues. DNA of the CDR3: TGCGCCAGCAGCTTGGTGGGGGCCGGTGGCTATGGCTACACCTTC. This sequence encodes CASSLVGAGGYGYTF.

This clonotype was seen ten or more times. The rearrangement joins TRBV6-1 to TRBJ1-5, with D perhaps matching TRBD1 (5 bases). Trimming removed 5 bases from V and 0 bases from J, with 14 bases in between. The CDR3 runs to 16 residues. Per the germline V gene, CDR1 is MNHNS and CDR2 is SASEGT. DNA for the CDR3: TGTGCCAGCAGTAGCCGTGGGGGGTATAGCAATCAGCCCCAGCATTTT. Translation: CASSSRGGYSNQPQHF.

This clonotype was counted only a few times. The J gene is TRBJ2-7, the V gene TRBV12-3 or TRBV12-4; D remains ambiguous. Trimming cost V 6 bases and J 2 bases, with 11 bases left between them. This CDR3 is built from 13 residues. CDR3 DNA: TGTGCCAGCAGGGCATCTGCAGCCTACGAGCAGTACTTC. Translating gives CASRASAAYEQYF.

This clonotype was recorded at least ten times. V gene TRBV12-3 or TRBV12-4 combines with J gene TRBJ1-1; a weak D match, TRBD1 (6 bases). CDR3 length: 12 amino acids. Between the trimmed V and J ends, which lost 7 bases and 5 bases, there was a span of 11 bases. In DNA form, the CDR3 reads TGTGCCAGCACCGAGGGGGGAACTGAAGCTTTCTTT. It is translated as CASTEGGTEAFF.

This clonotype appeared many times. This chain joins TRBV29-1 and TRBJ2-5, with a weak D call TRBD1 (5 bases). V gave up 8 bases and J gave up 1 base, with 8 bases separating them. From germline, CDR1 is SQVTM and CDR2 ANQGSEA. The CDR3 has 11 residues. CDR3 coding DNA: TGCAGCTGGGGCGTCCAAGAGACCCAGTACTTC. It is translated as CSWGVQETQYF.

This clonotype was observed at least ten times. The gene calls are TRBV6-2 or TRBV6-3 and TRBJ2-5, with 9 bases that match TRBD1. Germline CDR1 reads MNHEY; CDR2 reads SVGEGT. V trimming: 7 bases; J trimming: 3 bases; junction bases outside the gene matches: 6. The CDR3 covers 14 residues. The CDR3 loop reads CASTETGGEETQYF. Here the CDR3 DNA reads TGTGCCAGCACCGAGACAGGGGGAGAAGAGACCCAGTACTTC.

This clonotype was counted at least ten times. The chain is built from TRBV7-8 and TRBJ1-1, with 8 bases lining up with TRBD1. Germline trimming cut 2 bases from V and 1 base from J; bases unmatched to any gene: 3. Germline assignment: CDR1 SGHVS and CDR2 FQNEAQ. CDR3 length: 15 residues. CDR3 in amino acids: CASSLYRGGNTEAFF. Written as DNA, the CDR3 is TGTGCCAGCAGCTTATACAGGGGGGGGAACACTGAAGCTTTCTTT.